This T cell receptor (beta chain) emerged from a study of identical twins listed by TCRdb under 2016. Looking at the study overall: To test whether fetal clonotypes persist, this study deep-sequenced TCR alpha and beta repertoires from monozygotic twins, from unrelated adults of various ages, and from cord blood. Replicate twin experiments were performed at different times using different library preparation protocols to rule out contamination. What the authors observed across the whole study: Zero-insertion analyses could be partly confounded by invariant T cells such as MAIT and iNKT, though diverse VJ usage argued against such confounding for most clonotypes. In beta out-of-frame sequences, excess twin sharing was weaker, because having fewer shared sequences lowered the signal-to-noise ratio. Out-of-frame TCR alpha sharing in monozygotic twins was systematically underestimated by recombination models, whereas sharing between unrelated individuals was in agreement with the recombination models. Abundant cord blood beta clonotypes had fewer insertions, young adult naive repertoires showed a similar but weaker trend, and memory repertoires showed no such trend. Out-of-frame TCR alpha sequences shared between twins showed an excess of low generation-probability sequences compared with coincidental sharing between unrelated individuals. Because the same donors could not be followed over many years, conclusions were based on cross-sectional statistical analysis.

This clonotype was seen a few times. Its antigen is not yet known. No base qualities exist here, and no much larger clone lies one base off it. Libraries were built with 5' RACE. This sample was sequenced with an Illumina HiSeq 2000. A universal primer binding site was introduced by template switching, and a unique molecular identifier was present in the final cDNA, enabling accurate counting of TCR cDNA molecules. Specific primers in the conserved constant-segment region were used to synthesize first-strand cDNA for TCR alpha and beta chains. To control for contamination, every cDNA library carried two barcodes: a SMART-Mk sample barcode plus Illumina barcodes. TruSeq adapter sequences along with Illumina sample barcodes were introduced in two successive PCR steps. Sequencing of the TCR alpha and beta cDNA libraries was done on the Illumina HiSeq platform using custom primers. The source study handled its data this way. Raw reads were processed with MiGEC to extract unique molecular identifiers, and MiXCR was used to determine CDR3 positions. Recombination models were inferred per individual with the repgenHMM and IGoR tools using an EM algorithm. The tcR package in R was used for shared clonotype analysis, with sharing normalized by the product of cloneset sizes. Out-of-frame nonproductive sequences were analyzed to study raw recombination free of thymic and clonal selection effects. The public reads were quality trimmed at Q25 with fastp and then assembled into clones with MiXCR by TCRdb, keeping productive beta chains. Rows merge per CDR3 protein into single entries with the most common DNA and genes. For this entry, the V and J calls and clone size follow TCRdb and not the study's own pipeline. A total of 230,000 or so distinct CDR3 sequences appear in this sample, approximately 8.3% of them only once. Around 3% of the sample belongs to the ten largest clones.

Taken from the germline V gene, the CDR1 and CDR2 loops are SGHVS and FNYEAQ. V loses 1 base of germline sequence and J loses 5 bases, and the interval between the two ends is 20 bases. Reading from cysteine to phenylalanine, the CDR3 counts 17 amino acids. Here the CDR3 DNA is all that survives: 51 bases in frame from base 1. All donors were healthy Caucasians. Three pairs of female monozygotic twins, all aged about 18 to 29 years, were included in the twin cohort. CD4+ and CD8+ T cell populations were isolated with positive isolation kits from Invitrogen. These data also formed part of another study, on yellow fever vaccine responses in identical twins. Per the second study: According to the authors, in identical twins the way T cells responded to vaccination appeared partly convergent and partly personalized. Focusing on identical twins, the study followed the T cell clones that responded to the vaccine, and did so with precision.

The sequence was collected from a young woman in good health. The V and J genes are TRBV7-6 and TRBJ1-1; the D region possibly corresponds to TRBD1 (5 bases align). Sequencing used CD8+ T cells sorted from blood. The sequenced DNA is TGTGCCAGCAGCTTAGATGGGCAGGGCCCAATGAGGACTGAAGCTTTCTTT. This gives the protein CASSLDGQGPMRTEAFF. Reference TRBV7-6 and TRBJ1-1 proteins supply the regions before and after the CDR3; the full variable domain is: GAGVSQSPRYKVTKRGQDVALRCDPISGHVSLYWYRQALGQGPEFLTYFNYEAQQDKSGLPNDRFSAERPEGSISTLTIQRTEQRDSAMYRCASSLDGQGPMRTEAFFGQGTRLTVV.